This TCR beta chain was observed in a study of blood T cell repertoires in COVID-19 (dated by TCRdb to about 2020). Turning to the overall study: For ImmuneRACE Cohort 3, a participant was defined as recovered based on two consecutive negative NP/OP PCR tests, clearance by a healthcare professional, or resolution of symptoms. Samples covering the acute and convalescent phases of COVID-19 were provided by collaborators in the United States, Italy and Spain. The repertoires were made available in a free public database intended to serve as a resource for research on the immune response to SARS-CoV-2. Subjects who had been exposed to COVID-19, were actively infected with it, or had recovered from it provided the deeply sampled blood TCRbeta repertoires that made up the dataset. The material from the prospective study consisted of cDNA or gDNA derived from T cells, B-cell-depleted T cells, or PBMCs. Where available, HLA class I and class II types were taken from metadata supplied by the sample provider and were not determined by assay-based typing. The sample metadata nearly always contained a de-identified subject ID, COVID-19 status, age in years and sex. Samples came from the ongoing ImmuneRACE study (first 160 participants) plus 1,254 subjects from 6 global collaborators.

The immunoSEQ Assay, a bias-controlled multiplex PCR, was used to amplify TCRbeta CDR3 regions from genomic DNA. In the source study's methods: Nucleated cell counts per sample were estimated from amplification of reference gene primers within the assay. To quantify the absolute abundance of each unique TCRbeta CDR3 rearrangement, sequence reads were collapsed and filtered. For each sample, productive Simpson clonality was calculated as the square root of Simpson's diversity index over productive rearrangements. In TCRdb, the immuneACCESS table is reduced to in-frame sequences with V and J assigned. These tables do not hold every clone; where another copy was compared, an unresolved V gene accounts for under half, and the others remain unexplained. The V and J calls and the clone size are those of that table, but D and trimming were determined from the DNA. The sample includes about 230,000 clones, with about 90% observed a single time. The ten top clones hold approximately 3.1% of the sample.

Trimming costs V 0 bases and J 0 bases, and their ends lie 6 bases apart. The germline V gene specifies SGHRS as CDR1 and YFSETQ as CDR2. From its cysteine to its phenylalanine, the CDR3 spans 14 amino acids. Left in the record is the CDR3 DNA by itself, 42 bases read in frame from the first base. Participants in the prospective study were enrolled through a virtual design, were aged roughly 18 to 100 years, and lived in about 25 United States geographic areas. Cohort assignment in the prospective study relied on participant-reported clinical history from a screening survey and a study questionnaire. Mobile phlebotomists in the prospective study collected whole blood, serum and a nasopharyngeal or oropharyngeal swab from every participant. Additional blood draws and questionnaires over an approximately 2-month period could optionally be provided by prospective study participants. Before DNA extraction, blood samples from the prospective study were shipped at room temperature or frozen.

Here is what the overall study found, with its caveats: How much clinical and demographic metadata was included differed by source and by participant, and the metadata was provided uncurated.

A note on this clone: Its antigen is still unknown. Base qualities are not at hand, and no much larger clone is one base apart.

This chain joins TRBV5-1 to TRBJ2-5, with the D gene not confidently named. Sequenced: PBMCs or T cells enriched from blood (not recorded which). This receptor was identified in a woman aged 45-60 years in a cohort exposed to, infected with or recovered from COVID-19 (not recorded which). The nucleotide sequence reads TGCGCCAGCAGCTTGGGGCGGAACCAAGAGACCCAGTACTTC. Its coded protein is CASSLGRNQETQYF.